The 22 T cell receptor beta chains below were found in one sample sequenced in a study of T cells after posttransplantation cyclophosphamide. Assay: immunoSEQ multiplex PCR; the TCRdb copy retains only in-frame clones and omits some. Observed are tens of thousands of clones, no singletons, with the top ten taking over 6.5%. The sequenced material came from PBMCs. The receptors shown here come from a woman in her fifties or sixties in good health, CMV-negative, and a related stem cell transplant donor.

This clone occurred a few times. This chain uses TRBV7-8 with TRBJ1-1, with 8 bases that match TRBD1. The CDR3 is made up of 15 amino acids. Germline CDR1 is SGHVS and CDR2 is FQNEAQ. V shed 1 base and J 0 bases; nucleotides not matched to a gene: 1. CDR3 loop: CASSLVTGVNTEAFF. The CDR3 nucleotides read TGTGCCAGCAGCTTAGTGACAGGGGTGAACACTGAAGCTTTCTTT.

This clone has ten or more counts. The V gene is TRBV5-1, the J gene TRBJ2-3; TRBD1 matches 9 bases. The ends lost 0 bases at V and 5 bases at J; junction bases unmatched: 7. This CDR3 has 16 amino acids. CDR1 is SGHRS and CDR2 is YFSETQ in the germline V gene. The CDR3 sequence is CASSLELTGGLDTQYF. The CDR3 DNA follows: TGCGCCAGCAGCTTGGAACTAACAGGGGGCCTAGATACGCAGTATTTT.

This clone was counted many times. V is TRBV5-6 and J is TRBJ1-5, with 9 positions matching TRBD1. The CDR3 sequence is 16 residues long. V lost 6 bases to trimming and J lost 4 bases; unmatched junction nucleotides: 11. Germline V gives CDR1 SGHDT, CDR2 YYEEEE. The CDR3 DNA follows: TGTGCCAGCAACTCACCCTCCGGGACAGGGAATCAGCCCCAGCATTTT. Encoded protein: CASNSPSGTGNQPQHF.

This clone was picked up many times. V and J are TRBV6-5 and TRBJ2-1, with D possibly TRBD2 on 6 matching bases. The CDR3 length is 15 residues. The V end was cut by 6 bases, the J end by 9 bases, with 21 bases between. Germline CDR1 and CDR2: MNHEY and SVGAGI. The chain's CDR3 is CASRPVGFSGGEQFF. The CDR3 DNA reads as TGTGCCAGCAGGCCCGTAGGGTTTAGCGGAGGTGAGCAGTTCTTC.

This clone was seen at least ten times. This sequence joins TRBV10-3 and TRBJ2-7, with D possibly matching TRBD2 (6 bases). Trimming removed 6 bases from V and 6 bases from J, with 18 bases in between. CDR1 ENHRY and CDR2 SYGVKD come from the germline V gene. This CDR3 spans 14 amino acids. The CDR3 reads CAISPGGGPSEQYF. Written as DNA, the CDR3 is TGTGCCATCAGCCCTGGGGGAGGCCCTAGCGAGCAGTACTTC.

In this sample, this clone turned up many times. J is TRBJ1-1 and V is TRBV5-6; D might be TRBD1 (5 bases). Trimming removed 2 bases at V and 10 bases at J, with 15 bases between. Germline CDR1 SGHDT, CDR2 YYEEEE. The length of the CDR3 is 13 residues. The CDR3 loop is CASSFGQGQGAFF. The CDR3 DNA reads as TGTGCCAGCAGCTTTGGGCAGGGCCAAGGAGCTTTCTTT. Looking up the rest from reference TRBV5-6 and TRBJ1-1 gives the full variable domain: DAGVTQSPTHLIKTRGQQVTLRCSPKSGHDTVSWYQQALGQGPQFIFQYYEEEERQRGNFPDRFSGHQFPNYSSELNVNALLLGDSALYLCASSFGQGQGAFFGQGTRLTVV.

This clone was seen ten or more times. The chain has TRBV6-6 and TRBJ1-1, with D possibly matching TRBD1 (6 bases). The CDR3 totals 14 residues. The germline gives CDR1 MNHNY, CDR2 SVGAGI (reference sequence). Trimming took off 4 bases at V and 4 bases at J, with 13 bases between the two ends. In DNA, the CDR3 is TGTGCCAGCAGTTGGCAGGGGAGGGGCACTGAAGCTTTCTTT. As protein: CASSWQGRGTEAFF.

This clone was counted many times. The chain has TRBV7-6 and TRBJ1-4; 8 nucleotides agree with TRBD1. With V trimmed by 6 bases and J by 10 bases, 13 bases remained unmatched. The V gene's germline CDR1 is SGHVS and CDR2 FNYEAQ. The CDR3 runs 15 residues. CDR3 residues: CASSQGQALGGKLFF. The CDR3 nucleotides are TGTGCCAGCAGTCAGGGACAGGCCCTAGGGGGAAAACTGTTTTTT.

This clone was found many times. The chain couples TRBV6-6 to TRBJ2-3, with D possibly TRBD1 on 6 matching bases. The ends were cut back, 6 bases at V and 4 bases at J, with 11 bases in the middle. The germline CDR1 and CDR2 sequences are MNHNY and SVGAGI (reference sequence). The CDR3 has 13 residues. The CDR3 DNA reads as TGTGCCAGCAGCAAAACAGGGTCAGATACGCAGTATTTT. This codes for CASSKTGSDTQYF.

This clone was detected many times. The chain carries TRBV5-1 and TRBJ1-4, with D unresolved. CDR3 length equals 15 residues. Germline loops: CDR1 SGHRS, CDR2 YFSETQ. The V end lost 3 bases, the J end lost 4 bases, and 13 bases lay between the germline ends. CDR3 amino acids: CASSSRTGINEKLFF. For the CDR3, the DNA is TGCGCCAGCAGCTCCCGCACCGGGATTAATGAAAAACTGTTTTTT.

There are many counts of this clone. As DNA, the CDR3 is TGCGCCAGCAGCTTGAACAGCGGGAGTCCAGAGACCCAGTACTTC. Its translation is CASSLNSGSPETQYF. V gene TRBV5-1 combines with J gene TRBJ2-5, with 8 bases aligning to TRBD2. Germline V gives CDR1 SGHRS, CDR2 YFSETQ. The junction had 6 bases not matched to a gene; V was cut back by 1 base and J by 4 bases. The CDR3 has 15 amino acids.

This clone was seen ten or more times. The rearrangement joins TRBV5-1 to TRBJ2-2; D perhaps matches TRBD1 (5 bases). Germline V CDR1 and CDR2: SGHRS, YFSETQ. Trimming took 3 bases from V and 5 from J, leaving 8 bases between them. The CDR3 sequence is 13 residues long. The chain's CDR3 is CASSSQGTGELFF. CDR3 nucleotides: TGCGCCAGCAGCTCCCAGGGTACCGGGGAGCTGTTTTTT.

At least ten counts were recorded for this clone. The chain employs TRBV27 and TRBJ2-2, with 10 bases matching TRBD2. Trimming took 2 bases from V and 5 from J; bases not matched to a gene: 2. The CDR3 is 15 amino acids. In germline, CDR1 is MNHEY, CDR2 SMNVEV (reference sequence). The chain's CDR3 is CASSLTAGGTGELFF. The CDR3 coding sequence is TGTGCCAGCAGTTTAACAGCGGGAGGGACCGGGGAGCTGTTTTTT.

This clone appeared many times. V and J are TRBV6-1 and TRBJ2-1; 8 positions match TRBD1. V shed 6 bases and J 8 bases; nucleotides not matched to a gene: 3. This CDR3 spans 12 amino acids. Germline V gene lookup returns CDR1 MNHNS and CDR2 SASEGT. The CDR3 here is CASRDRVDEQFF. CDR3 nucleotide sequence: TGTGCCAGCAGGGACAGGGTGGATGAGCAGTTCTTC.

This clone was detected ten times or more. The rearrangement uses TRBV9 and TRBJ2-3, with D maybe TRBD1 (6 bases). Trimming took 0 bases from V and 7 from J, leaving 15 bases between them. This CDR3 region has 15 residues. Germline assignment: CDR1 SGDLS and CDR2 YYNGEE. The CDR3 region has the DNA TGTGCCAGCAGCGTAGACCCCAGGGGTCCGAATACGCAGTATTTT. As protein: CASSVDPRGPNTQYF.

This clone was recorded at least ten times. The chain combines TRBV5-1 with TRBJ1-1; 11 bases line up with TRBD1. V dropped 3 bases and J dropped 11; count of bases not matched to a gene: 6. The CDR3 sequence is 13 residues long. Germline assignment: CDR1 SGHRS and CDR2 YFSETQ. The CDR3: CASSSGQGAWAFF. CDR3 coding DNA: TGCGCCAGCAGCTCAGGACAGGGGGCTTGGGCTTTCTTT.

This clone was found many times. The chain combines TRBV5-5 with TRBJ1-1; D unresolved. The CDR3 is 11 amino acids. V shed 4 bases and J shed 11 bases, with 12 bases lying between them. Looked up from germline, CDR1 is SGHKS and CDR2 is YYEKEE (reference sequence). The CDR3: CASSPDRVAFF. The CDR3 DNA reads TGTGCCAGCAGCCCGGATCGGGTGGCTTTCTTT.

This clone was seen at least ten times. This CDR3 reads CASSEWLGAGQPQHF. In DNA, the CDR3 is TGTGCCAGCAGTGAATGGTTGGGGGCTGGACAGCCCCAGCATTTT. The chain couples TRBV2 to TRBJ1-5; TRBD1 might be the D (6 bases). Germline V gene sequence: CDR1 SNHLY, CDR2 FYNNEI. Between the trimmed V and J ends, which lost 2 bases and 7 bases, there was a span of 15 bases. There are 15 residues in the CDR3. Using reference TRBV2 and TRBJ1-5 for the parts outside the CDR3, the full variable domain is EPEVTQTPSHQVTQMGQEVILRCVPISNHLYFYWYRQILGQKVEFLVSFYNNEISEKSEIFDDQFSVERPDGSNFTLKIRSTKLEDSAMYFCASSEWLGAGQPQHFGDGTRLSIL.

The sample holds many counts of this clone. The genes are TRBV29-1 and TRBJ1-5; a possible D gene is TRBD1 (6 bases). The germline CDR1 and CDR2 sequences are SQVTM and ANQGSEA. The CDR3 has 14 residues. Trimming pared 6 bases from V and 3 bases from J, leaving 15 bases between. The CDR3 spells CSVAAGEPNQPQHF. In DNA form, the CDR3 reads TGCAGCGTGGCTGCAGGGGAGCCCAATCAGCCCCAGCATTTT.

This clone came up many times. The rearrangement joins TRBV7-9 to TRBJ1-6, with D hard to call. The CDR3 covers 12 residues. With 5 bases removed from V and 11 bases from J, the gap between germline ends came to 10 bases. The germline CDR1 and CDR2 sequences are SEHNR and FQNEAQ (reference sequence). Written as DNA, the CDR3 is TGTGCCAGCAGCCCAAACATGGCACCCCTCCACTTT. It is translated as CASSPNMAPLHF.

This clone was counted many times. The V call is TRBV5-8, the J call TRBJ2-1, with no clear D. The CDR3 loop spans 11 amino acids. Per the germline V gene, CDR1 is SGHTS and CDR2 is YDEGEE. V lost 3 bases and J lost 7, with 5 bases in between. Here the CDR3 reads CASSWANEQFF. DNA for the CDR3: TGTGCCAGCAGCTGGGCAAATGAGCAGTTCTTC.

At least ten counts were recorded for this clone. The DNA for the CDR3 is TGTGCCAGCAGTGCTGACAGGGGGTTTTATAATTCACCCCTCCACTTT. It encodes CASSADRGFYNSPLHF. The rearrangement uses TRBV6-1 and TRBJ1-6; 9 bases agree with TRBD1. Germline CDR1 is MNHNS and CDR2 is SASEGT. The CDR3 sequence is 16 residues long. V trimming: 4 bases; J trimming: 4 bases; junction bases outside the gene matches: 5.